The source of this TCR beta chain is a study of T cell responses to AZD1222 COVID-19 vaccine. Only in-frame clones appear in the TCRdb table, and some are missing; sequencing was by immunoSEQ multiplex PCR. The profile covers 60,000 to 95,000 clones, with roughly 91% appearing a single time and 15% to 20% taken by the ten largest. The germline V gene encodes CDR1 GTSNPN and CDR2 SVGIG (reference sequence). The CDR3 contains 14 residues. With 4 bases clipped from V and 7 bases from J, the junction kept 7 bases outside the gene matches. This clone is a singleton in its sample. The sequencing used peripheral blood, collected 28 days after the second AZD1222 dose. The chain has TRBV30 and TRBJ1-6; 7 bases align to TRBD1. The clonotype originates from an adult who received the AZD1222 COVID-19 vaccine. The CDR3 bases are TGTGCCTGGACGAGGGGACAGAACAATTCACCCCTCCACTTT. This translates into CAWTRGQNNSPLHF.